The clone carrying this T cell receptor beta chain has just a few counts. This sample is drawn from a study of read filtering for tumor transcriptome and immune sequencing. Study-level background: Transcriptome libraries were built from DNase-treated RNA.

Germline assignment: CDR1 MNHEY and CDR2 SVGAGI. Trimming left V 0 bases short and J 5 bases short, with 7 bases between. This CDR3 comprises 13 residues. Molecular barcoded adaptors covering alpha/delta and beta/gamma chains were used on roughly 400 ng RNA. TCRdb used MiXCR to reprocess the reads, holding one entry per CDR3 protein. Here the sample spans about 54,000 distinct CDR3 sequences, roughly an eighth being singletons. This chain uses TRBV6-5 with TRBJ2-5; perhaps TRBD1 as D (6 bases). Sample: a population of CD138-negative cells sorted from bone marrow. This sequence originates from a donor at least 40 years old with multiple myeloma. The CDR3 region is CASSYSRGETQYF. CDR3 bases: TGTGCCAGCAGTTACTCCAGGGGTGAGACCCAGTACTTC.